Each of the 19 T cell receptor beta chains below was sequenced from the same sample in a study of OX40 agonist ivuxolimab in advanced cancers. The assay was immunoSEQ multiplex PCR, and TCRdb's table has in-frame clones only and misses some. The sample holds approximately 74,000 clones, approximately 95% seen once. The material was CD4+ or CD8+ T cells sorted from blood, obtained in a trial of the OX40 agonist ivuxolimab. These receptor sequences come from an adult with an advanced solid tumor such as melanoma, head and neck, liver or kidney cancer.

The chain carries TRBV6-6 and TRBJ1-6, with 9 bases lining up with TRBD1. The germline gives CDR1 MNHNY, CDR2 SVGAGI (reference sequence). With 6 bases clipped from V and 3 bases from J, the junction kept 6 bases outside the gene matches. CDR3 length equals 16 residues. This chain's CDR3 is CASRATTGGYNSPLHF. The CDR3 nucleotides are TGTGCCAGCAGAGCGACGACAGGGGGCTATAATTCACCCCTCCACTTT.

The chain uses TRBV28 and TRBJ1-3, with D possibly being TRBD1 (6 bases). This CDR3 is built from 15 residues. Trimming pared 4 bases from V and 0 bases from J, leaving 10 bases between. Germline V gene sequence: CDR1 MDHEN, CDR2 SYDVKM. CDR3: CASSWQGLSGNTIYF. Here the CDR3 DNA reads TGTGCCAGCAGTTGGCAGGGGCTCTCTGGAAACACCATATATTTT. The full variable domain, rest sourced from reference TRBV28 and TRBJ1-3, is DVKVTQSSRYLVKRTGEKVFLECVQDMDHENMFWYRQDPGLGLRLIYFSYDVKMKEKGDIPEGYSVSREKKERFSLILESASTNQTSMYLCASSWQGLSGNTIYFGEGSWLTVV.

This chain uses TRBV7-9 with TRBJ2-7; D gene uncertain. Trimming removed 1 base from V and 3 bases from J, with 16 bases in between. The CDR3 length is 16 residues. Per the germline V gene, CDR1 is SEHNR and CDR2 is FQNEAQ (reference sequence). The CDR3, as DNA: TGTGCCAGCAGCTTAGACCCGGGCCATAAGAACTACGAGCAGTACTTC. This sequence encodes CASSLDPGHKNYEQYF.

The rearrangement joins TRBV5-4 to TRBJ2-7; TRBD1 is a possible D gene (6 bases). In germline, CDR1 is SGHNT, CDR2 YYREEE (reference sequence). The V gene lost 4 bases and the J gene lost 3 bases, with 20 bases spanning the gap. This CDR3 is built from 16 residues. The CDR3 here is CASSRATDRPNYEQYF. CDR3 DNA: TGTGCCAGCAGCCGGGCTACAGACAGGCCCAACTACGAGCAGTACTTC.

This chain connects TRBV7-9 to TRBJ1-5; D ambiguous. Trimming removed 7 bases at V and 0 bases at J, with 7 bases between. This CDR3 has 13 residues. Germline V gene sequence: CDR1 SEHNR, CDR2 FQNEAQ (reference sequence). CDR3 sequence: CASNRNSNQPQHF. DNA for the CDR3: TGTGCCAGCAACAGAAATAGCAATCAGCCCCAGCATTTT.

This chain joins TRBV29-1 and TRBJ2-5; D is unresolved. The V end was cut by 5 bases, the J end by 0 bases, with 10 bases between. This CDR3 has 13 amino acids. Germline V CDR1 and CDR2: SQVTM, ANQGSEA. The CDR3 DNA is TGCAGCGTTTTACCAGCGTACCAAGAGACCCAGTACTTC. Translating gives CSVLPAYQETQYF.

The chain has TRBV19 and TRBJ1-5; D is unresolved. The CDR3 has 13 amino acids. Trimming removed 5 bases at V and 6 bases at J, with 11 bases between. Germline CDR1 is LNHDA and CDR2 is SQIVND (reference sequence). CDR3 amino acids: CASSHDPPQPQHF. Written as DNA, the CDR3 is TGTGCCAGTAGTCACGACCCACCTCAGCCCCAGCATTTT.

The chain uses TRBV30 and TRBJ2-7; weak D call: TRBD1 (5 bases). Trimming shortened V by 0 bases and J by 2 bases, and 20 bases separated the two germline ends. CDR1 is GTSNPN and CDR2 is SVGIG in the germline V gene (reference sequence). The CDR3 runs to 17 residues. CDR3 sequence reads: CAWSVRILQGTTYEQYF. The CDR3 bases are TGTGCCTGGAGTGTCCGCATCCTGCAGGGAACTACCTACGAGCAGTACTTC.

CDR3 protein: CASSGSGGKNTGELFF. CDR3 nucleotides: TGTGCCAGCTCCGGTAGCGGGGGCAAAAACACCGGGGAGCTGTTTTTT. The J gene is TRBJ2-2, the V gene TRBV4-2; 9 bases map to TRBD2. Germline V CDR1 and CDR2: LGHNA, YNFKEQ. V gave up 8 bases and J gave up 2 bases; unmatched junction bases: 9. The CDR3 is made up of 16 amino acids.

This rearrangement joins TRBV7-2 to TRBJ2-5; TRBD2 matches at 15 bases. This CDR3 spans 16 amino acids. Per the germline V gene, CDR1 is SGHTA and CDR2 is FQGNSA. V trimming: 5 bases; J trimming: 4 bases; junction bases outside the gene matches: 5. This chain's CDR3 is CASSPAGLAGGETQYF. Here the CDR3 DNA reads TGTGCCAGCAGCCCAGCGGGACTAGCGGGGGGAGAGACCCAGTACTTC.

The chain carries TRBV5-1 and TRBJ2-5, with D tentatively TRBD2 (6 bases). This CDR3 is built from 14 residues. CDR1 and CDR2 (germline): SGHRS, YFSETQ. The ends were cut back, 3 bases at V and 5 bases at J, with 14 bases in the middle. CDR3 amino acids: CASSSRGSGETQYF. The CDR3 coding sequence is TGCGCCAGCAGCTCCCGGGGTAGCGGTGAGACCCAGTACTTC.

The chain links TRBV9 to TRBJ2-2, with D tentatively TRBD2 (7 bases). The CDR3 extends over 14 amino acids. Germline V CDR1 and CDR2: SGDLS, YYNGEE. V lost 6 bases and J 5 bases, leaving 14 bases between the germline ends. As DNA, the CDR3 is TGTGCCAGCACGGGGGGCCCGCATACCGGGGAGCTGTTTTTT. Its translation: CASTGGPHTGELFF.

The V and J genes are TRBV4-3 and TRBJ2-3, with TRBD2 identical over 9 bases. The CDR3 spans 17 residues. Germline values: CDR1 LGHNA, CDR2 YSLEER. V trimming: 3 bases; J trimming: 3 bases; junction bases outside the gene matches: 10. The CDR3 here is CASSQGPGLALTDTQYF. CDR3 DNA sequence: TGCGCCAGCAGCCAGGGACCGGGACTAGCACTTACAGATACGCAGTATTTT.

The V and J genes are TRBV11-2 and TRBJ2-2; D unclear. The germline V gene has CDR1 SGHAT and CDR2 FQNNGV. Trimming removed 1 base from V and 4 bases from J, with 10 bases in between. The CDR3 spans 15 residues. The CDR3 reads CASSLVDIITGELFF. The DNA for the CDR3 is TGTGCCAGCAGCTTAGTCGACATTATCACCGGGGAGCTGTTTTTT.

This chain uses TRBV27 with TRBJ1-1, with D possibly matching TRBD1 (6 bases). The V gene lost 5 bases and the J gene lost 0 bases, with 13 bases spanning the gap. Germline V gene lookup returns CDR1 MNHEY and CDR2 SMNVEV (reference sequence). The CDR3 runs 15 residues. This CDR3 is CASSTRTVMNTEAFF. CDR3 coding DNA: TGTGCCAGCAGTACACGGACAGTTATGAACACTGAAGCTTTCTTT.

The chain recombines TRBV9 with TRBJ2-7; perhaps TRBD2 as D (5 bases). This CDR3 is 16 amino acids long. V lost 4 bases and J lost 1, with 18 bases in between. Germline CDR1 reads SGDLS; CDR2 reads YYNGEE. The DNA for the CDR3 is TGTGCCAGCAGCCCCCTCGGAGGAAGCGGTTCCTACGAGCAGTACTTC. Amino acid sequence: CASSPLGGSGSYEQYF.

The chain couples TRBV11-2 to TRBJ1-1; no reliable D call. Germline CDR1 and CDR2: SGHAT and FQNNGV. The length of the CDR3 is 16 residues. With 7 bases removed from V and 6 bases from J, the gap between germline ends came to 24 bases. CDR3 in DNA: TGTGCCAGCACCAAAGAATCGGCAGCAGCAAGATCTGAAGCTTTCTTT. This sequence encodes CASTKESAAARSEAFF.

This chain links TRBV2 with TRBJ1-4; D is perhaps TRBD1 (6 bases). The germline V gene encodes CDR1 SNHLY and CDR2 FYNNEI. The length of the CDR3 is 17 residues. The ends were cut back, 6 bases at V and 7 bases at J, with 24 bases in the middle. The CDR3 coding sequence is TGTGCCAGCAGGGCTGGGGACACCCCTGCGGAGGGTGAAAAACTGTTTTTT. It yields the protein CASRAGDTPAEGEKLFF.

This rearrangement joins TRBV7-2 to TRBJ2-3, with 7 nucleotides matching TRBD2. CDR1 is SGHTA, CDR2 FQGNSA, per germline. V gave up 0 bases and J gave up 0 bases; unmatched junction bases: 0. This CDR3 is 15 amino acids long. The CDR3 coding sequence is TGTGCCAGCAGCTTAGCTAGCGGGAGCACAGATACGCAGTATTTT. As protein: CASSLASGSTDTQYF.